This TCR beta chain was recorded in a study of blood T cell repertoires in COVID-19. Study details: Samples representing acute and convalescent COVID-19 were sourced from the United States, Italy and Spain. From T cells, B-cell-depleted T cells, or PBMCs came the material, which was cDNA or gDNA.

Original handling: Cell counts per sample came from amplifying reference gene primers. Sequencing was performed with immunoSEQ multiplex PCR; in TCRdb, only in-frame clones are kept and a portion is missing. V, J and clone size reflect that table, while D and trimming were determined from the DNA. This sample has some 170,000 clones; around 84% occur once, and the top ten carry around 20%. The TCR sequence derives from a woman aged 80 or over with acute or convalescent COVID-19. Specimen: peripheral blood.

CDR3 nucleotides: TGTGCCAGCAGGAAGACATTTTACAATGAGCAGTTCTTC. Its protein product is CASRKTFYNEQFF. The rearrangement uses TRBV6-5 and TRBJ2-1; D gene uncertain. Germline values: CDR1 MNHEY, CDR2 SVGAGI. The CDR3 length is 13 residues. V was trimmed by 6 bases and J by 4 bases, leaving 10 bases between them.